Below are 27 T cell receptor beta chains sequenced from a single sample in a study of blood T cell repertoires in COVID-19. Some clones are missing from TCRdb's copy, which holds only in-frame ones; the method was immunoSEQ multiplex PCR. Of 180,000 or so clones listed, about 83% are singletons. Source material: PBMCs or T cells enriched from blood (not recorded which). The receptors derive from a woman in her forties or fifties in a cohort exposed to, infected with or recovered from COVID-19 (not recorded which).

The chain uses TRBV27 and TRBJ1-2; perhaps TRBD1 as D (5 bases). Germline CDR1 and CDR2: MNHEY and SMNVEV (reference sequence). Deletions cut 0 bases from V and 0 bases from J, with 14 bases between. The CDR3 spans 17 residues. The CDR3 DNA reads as TGTGCCAGCAGTTTATCGCGACAGATATCAGCTAACTATGGCTACACCTTC. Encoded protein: CASSLSRQISANYGYTF.

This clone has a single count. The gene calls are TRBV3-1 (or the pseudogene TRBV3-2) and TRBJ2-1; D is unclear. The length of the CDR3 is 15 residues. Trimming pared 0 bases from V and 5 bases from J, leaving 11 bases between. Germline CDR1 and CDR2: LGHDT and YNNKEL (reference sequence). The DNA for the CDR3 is TGTGCCAGCAGCCAAGAAGGATTGCAGGACAATGAGCAGTTCTTC. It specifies CASSQEGLQDNEQFF.

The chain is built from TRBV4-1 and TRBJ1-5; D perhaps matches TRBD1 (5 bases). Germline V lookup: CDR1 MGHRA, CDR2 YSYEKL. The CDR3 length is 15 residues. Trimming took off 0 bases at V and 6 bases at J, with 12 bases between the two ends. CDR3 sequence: CASSQDRDPRQPQHF. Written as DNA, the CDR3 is TGCGCCAGCAGCCAAGACAGGGATCCGCGTCAGCCCCAGCATTTT.

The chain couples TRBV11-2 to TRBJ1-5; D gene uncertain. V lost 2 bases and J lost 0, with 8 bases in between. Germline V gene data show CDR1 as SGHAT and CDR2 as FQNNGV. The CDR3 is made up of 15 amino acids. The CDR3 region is CASSLSADSNQPQHF. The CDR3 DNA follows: TGTGCCAGCAGCTTATCCGCAGATAGCAATCAGCCCCAGCATTTT.

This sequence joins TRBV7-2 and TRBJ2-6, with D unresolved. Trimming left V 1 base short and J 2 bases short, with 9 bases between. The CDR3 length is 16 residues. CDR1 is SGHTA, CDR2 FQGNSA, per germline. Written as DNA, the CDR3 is TGTGCCAGCAGCTTAGTAAGCTTCCCTGGGGCCAACGTCCTGACTTTC. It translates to CASSLVSFPGANVLTF. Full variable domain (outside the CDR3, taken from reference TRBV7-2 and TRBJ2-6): GAGVSQSPSNKVTEKGKDVELRCDPISGHTALYWYRQSLGQGLEFLIYFQGNSAPDKSGLPSDRFSAERTGGSVSTLTIQRTQQEDSAVYLCASSLVSFPGANVLTFGAGSRLTVL.

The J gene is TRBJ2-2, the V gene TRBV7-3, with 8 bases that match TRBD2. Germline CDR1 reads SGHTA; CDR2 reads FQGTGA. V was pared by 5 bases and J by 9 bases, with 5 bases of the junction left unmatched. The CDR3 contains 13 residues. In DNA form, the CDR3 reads TGTGCCAGCAGCCCGGGAGGGTCCCGGGAGCTGTTTTTT. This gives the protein CASSPGGSRELFF.

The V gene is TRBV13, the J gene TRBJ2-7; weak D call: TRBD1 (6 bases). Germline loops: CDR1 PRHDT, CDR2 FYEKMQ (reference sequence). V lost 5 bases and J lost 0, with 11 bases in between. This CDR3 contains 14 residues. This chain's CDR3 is CASSQGKSSYEQYF. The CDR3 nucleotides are TGTGCCAGCAGCCAGGGGAAGAGCTCCTACGAGCAGTACTTC.

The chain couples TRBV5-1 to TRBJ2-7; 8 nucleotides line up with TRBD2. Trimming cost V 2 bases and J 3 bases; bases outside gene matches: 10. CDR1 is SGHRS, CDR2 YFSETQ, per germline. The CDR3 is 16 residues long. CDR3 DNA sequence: TGCGCCAGCAGCTTTGGCGAACGTCGGGAGGGCTACGAGCAGTACTTC. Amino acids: CASSFGERREGYEQYF.

The CDR3 spells CASNDRFQGGNTGELFF. The CDR3 coding sequence is TGTGCCAGCAACGACAGATTCCAGGGGGGAAACACCGGGGAGCTGTTTTTT. The V gene is TRBV7-9, the J gene TRBJ2-2; weak D call: TRBD1 (7 bases). The CDR3 is 17 amino acids. The ends were cut back, 7 bases at V and 2 bases at J, with 20 bases in the middle. CDR1 and CDR2 (germline): SEHNR, FQNEAQ (reference sequence).

Here the CDR3 DNA reads TGTGCCAGCAGCCAAGGAGGGACTAGCGTGTCCTACGAGCAGTACTTC. Amino acids: CASSQGGTSVSYEQYF. This chain uses TRBV16 with TRBJ2-7; 10 bases line up with TRBD2. From germline, CDR1 is KGHSY and CDR2 FQNENV. V shed 2 bases, J shed 1 base, and the junction held 5 bases outside the gene matches. The length of the CDR3 is 16 residues.

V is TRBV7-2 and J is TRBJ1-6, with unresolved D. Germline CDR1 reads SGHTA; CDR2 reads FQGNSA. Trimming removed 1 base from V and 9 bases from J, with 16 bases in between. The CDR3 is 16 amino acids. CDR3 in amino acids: CASSLEAGKASSPLHF. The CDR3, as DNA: TGTGCCAGCAGCTTAGAGGCAGGAAAGGCGAGTTCACCCCTCCACTTT.

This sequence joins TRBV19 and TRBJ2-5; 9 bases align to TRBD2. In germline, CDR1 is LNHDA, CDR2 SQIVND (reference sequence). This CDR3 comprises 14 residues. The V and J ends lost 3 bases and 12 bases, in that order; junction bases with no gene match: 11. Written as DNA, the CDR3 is TGTGCCAGTAGTATGGCCCCCCAGCGGGGGGAAAAGTACTTC. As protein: CASSMAPQRGEKYF.

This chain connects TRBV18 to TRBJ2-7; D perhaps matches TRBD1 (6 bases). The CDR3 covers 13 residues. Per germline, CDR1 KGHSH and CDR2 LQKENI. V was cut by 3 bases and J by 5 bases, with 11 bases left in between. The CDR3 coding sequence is TGTGCCAGCTCACCCAAACAGGGCGACGAGCAGTACTTC. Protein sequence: CASSPKQGDEQYF. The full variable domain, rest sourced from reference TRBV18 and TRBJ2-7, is NAGVMQNPRHLVRRRGQEARLRCSPMKGHSHVYWYRQLPEEGLKFMVYLQKENIIDESGMPKERFSAEFPKEGPSILRIQQVVRGDSAAYFCASSPKQGDEQYFGPGTRLTVT.

The CDR3 spells CASSYSGGQGDYGYTF. CDR3 nucleotides: TGTGCCAGCAGTTACTCAGGGGGACAGGGAGACTATGGCTACACCTTC. V usage is TRBV6-5 and J usage is TRBJ1-2, with 9 bases fitting TRBD1. From germline, CDR1 is MNHEY and CDR2 SVGAGI. J gave up 3 bases and V 0 bases, and 5 bases lay outside the gene matches. The CDR3 consists of 16 residues.

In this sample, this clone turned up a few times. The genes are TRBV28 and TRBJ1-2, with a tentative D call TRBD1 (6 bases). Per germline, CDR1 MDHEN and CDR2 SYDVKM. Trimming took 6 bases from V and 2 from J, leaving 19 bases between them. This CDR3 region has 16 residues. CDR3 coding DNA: TGTGCCAGCAGCTCAGGGGCCCGGGCCGCGAACTATGGCTACACCTTC. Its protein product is CASSSGARAANYGYTF.

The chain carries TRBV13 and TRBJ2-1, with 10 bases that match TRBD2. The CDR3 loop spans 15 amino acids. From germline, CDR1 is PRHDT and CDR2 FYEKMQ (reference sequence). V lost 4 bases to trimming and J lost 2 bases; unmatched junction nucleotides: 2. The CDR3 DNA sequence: TGTGCCAGCAGCTCCAGCGGGGGGGCCTACAATGAGCAGTTCTTC. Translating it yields CASSSSGGAYNEQFF.

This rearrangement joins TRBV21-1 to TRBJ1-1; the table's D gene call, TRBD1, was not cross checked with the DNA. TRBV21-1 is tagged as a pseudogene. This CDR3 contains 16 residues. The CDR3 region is CASRKGQGNMNTEAFF. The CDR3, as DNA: TGTGCCAGCAGAAAAGGACAGGGTAATATGAACACTGAAGCTTTCTTT.

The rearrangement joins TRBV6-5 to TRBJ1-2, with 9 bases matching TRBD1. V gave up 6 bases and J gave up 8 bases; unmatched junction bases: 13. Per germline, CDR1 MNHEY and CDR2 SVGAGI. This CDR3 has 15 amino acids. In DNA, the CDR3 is TGTGCCAGCAGCGGGCCGGGACAGGGTTATTTGGGCTACACCTTC. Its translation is CASSGPGQGYLGYTF.

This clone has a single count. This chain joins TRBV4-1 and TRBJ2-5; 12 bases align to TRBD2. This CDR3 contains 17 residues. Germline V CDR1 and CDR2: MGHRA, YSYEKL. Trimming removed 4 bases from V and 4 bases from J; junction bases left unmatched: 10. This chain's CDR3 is CASSPRLAGDLGETQYF. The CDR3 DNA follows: TGCGCCAGCAGCCCTCGACTAGCGGGGGACTTGGGAGAGACCCAGTACTTC.

The chain's CDR3 is CASSETSGNTQYF. The CDR3 DNA follows: TGTGCCAGCAGCGAGACTAGCGGGAATACGCAGTATTTT. The genes are TRBV5-6 and TRBJ2-3; TRBD2 agrees at 11 bases. The V segment lost 4 bases and the J segment 7 bases; nucleotides outside the gene matches: 2. From germline, CDR1 is SGHDT and CDR2 YYEEEE. CDR3 length equals 13 residues.

The CDR3 nucleotides read TGCGCCAGCAGCTCAACGGGAACAGGGTATGGAGAGACCCAGTACTTC. The encoded protein is CASSSTGTGYGETQYF. V is TRBV5-1 and J is TRBJ2-5; perhaps TRBD1 as D (6 bases). CDR1 SGHRS and CDR2 YFSETQ come from the germline V gene. The CDR3 runs to 16 residues. V lost 3 bases and J lost 4, with 19 bases in between. Combining the CDR3 with reference TRBV5-1 and TRBJ2-5 gives the whole variable domain KAGVTQTPRYLIKTRGQQVTLSCSPISGHRSVSWYQQTPGQGLQFLFEYFSETQRNKGNFPGRFSGRQFSNSRSEMNVSTLELGDSALYLCASSSTGTGYGETQYFGPGTRLLVL.

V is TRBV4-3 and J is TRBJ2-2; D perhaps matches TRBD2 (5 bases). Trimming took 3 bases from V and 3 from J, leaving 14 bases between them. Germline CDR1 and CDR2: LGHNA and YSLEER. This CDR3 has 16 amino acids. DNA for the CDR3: TGCGCCAGCAGCCAGAGGGCCCCACCCTACACCGGGGAGCTGTTTTTT. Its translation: CASSQRAPPYTGELFF.

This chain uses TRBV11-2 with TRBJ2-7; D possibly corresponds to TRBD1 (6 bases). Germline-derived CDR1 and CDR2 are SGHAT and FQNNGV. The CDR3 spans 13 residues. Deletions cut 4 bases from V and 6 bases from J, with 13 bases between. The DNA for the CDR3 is TGTGCCAGCAGCTCCCACCGGGACACCGAGCAGTACTTC. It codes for CASSSHRDTEQYF.

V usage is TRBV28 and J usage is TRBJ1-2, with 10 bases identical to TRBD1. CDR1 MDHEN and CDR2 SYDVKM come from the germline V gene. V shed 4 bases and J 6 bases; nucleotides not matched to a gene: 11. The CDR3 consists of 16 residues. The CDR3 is CASSYYVPGQGNGYTF. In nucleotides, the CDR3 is TGTGCCAGCAGTTATTACGTCCCGGGACAGGGGAATGGCTACACCTTC.

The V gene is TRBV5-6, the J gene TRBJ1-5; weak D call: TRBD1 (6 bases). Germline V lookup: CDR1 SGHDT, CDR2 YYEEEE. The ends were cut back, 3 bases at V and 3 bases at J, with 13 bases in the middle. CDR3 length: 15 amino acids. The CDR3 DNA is TGTGCCAGCAGCTCCAGGGGAACGTACAATCAGCCCCAGCATTTT. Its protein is CASSSRGTYNQPQHF.

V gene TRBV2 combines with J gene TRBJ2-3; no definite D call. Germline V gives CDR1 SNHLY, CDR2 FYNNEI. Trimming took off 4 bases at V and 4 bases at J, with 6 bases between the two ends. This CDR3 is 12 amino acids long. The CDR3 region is CASSVRSDTQYF. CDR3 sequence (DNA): TGTGCCAGCAGTGTTAGATCAGATACGCAGTATTTT.

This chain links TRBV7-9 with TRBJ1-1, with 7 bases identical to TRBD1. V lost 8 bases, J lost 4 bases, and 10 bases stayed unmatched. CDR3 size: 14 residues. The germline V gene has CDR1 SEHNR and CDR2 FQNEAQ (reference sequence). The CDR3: CASLADRATTEAFF. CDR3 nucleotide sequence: TGTGCCAGCCTTGCCGACAGGGCTACCACTGAAGCTTTCTTT.